Presented here are 9 T cell receptor beta chains from one specimen sequenced in a study of shared clonotypes between healthy human individuals. Clones were read by immunoSEQ multiplex PCR, and TCRdb kept only the in-frame ones, dropping some. The profile shows around 500,000 clones, approximately 80% of them singletons. The sample consisted of PBMCs. The source is a woman aged 40-49 years in good health. Some clones in this sample may be carry-over from other donors' samples.

The rearrangement joins TRBV6-6 to TRBJ1-2; the match to TRBD1 covers 9 bases. CDR3 size: 14 residues. V shed 7 bases and J 4 bases; nucleotides not matched to a gene: 7. CDR1 is MNHNY, CDR2 SVGAGI, per germline (reference sequence). The CDR3 coding sequence is TGTGCCAGCAACCCGGGACAGGGAATCTATGGCTACACCTTC. Translating gives CASNPGQGIYGYTF.

The genes are TRBV5-1 and TRBJ2-3, with D uncertain. CDR3 size: 10 residues. Germline V gene lookup returns CDR1 SGHRS and CDR2 YFSETQ. V lost 7 bases and J 5 bases, leaving 5 bases between the germline ends. This CDR3 is CASGGDTQYF. The DNA for the CDR3 is TGCGCCAGCGGTGGAGATACGCAGTATTTT.

The chain combines TRBV2 with TRBJ2-3, with D hard to call. The CDR3 runs 14 residues. Trimming took off 5 bases at V and 0 bases at J, with 9 bases between the two ends. Germline loops: CDR1 SNHLY, CDR2 FYNNEI. The CDR3: CASSISRSTDTQYF. CDR3 nucleotides: TGTGCCAGCAGTATTTCCCGAAGCACAGATACGCAGTATTTT.

This chain uses TRBV10-3 with TRBJ2-7; 8 nucleotides align to TRBD1. Germline lookup yields CDR1 ENHRY and CDR2 SYGVKD. CDR3 size: 15 residues. Unmatched junction bases numbered 7, after V lost 6 bases and J lost 0 bases. The CDR3 sequence: CAISPSGGASYEQYF. CDR3 DNA: TGTGCCATCAGCCCCTCAGGGGGCGCCTCCTACGAGCAGTACTTC.

V is TRBV28 and J is TRBJ1-2, with D tentatively TRBD1 (5 bases). The CDR3 length is 15 residues. V lost 3 bases and J lost 7, with 18 bases in between. Germline V gene data show CDR1 as MDHEN and CDR2 as SYDVKM. For the CDR3, the DNA is TGTGCCAGCAGTTTCCACGGGCAGGGAGAAGGTGGCTACACCTTC. It encodes CASSFHGQGEGGYTF.

Notes on this clone: A read error is the likely source, as a far larger clone sits one nucleotide away. The V and J genes are TRBV10-2 and TRBJ1-3; TRBD1 aligns across 7 bases. The CDR3 spans 15 residues. Germline-derived CDR1 and CDR2 are WSHSY and SAAADI. The CDR3 protein is CASSDRGNSRNTIYF. The CDR3 coding sequence is TGCGCCAGCAGTGACAGGGGGAACTCTAGAAACACCATATATTTT.

Worth noting for this clone: This probably arose from a read error, given a far larger clone one base away. The V and J genes are TRBV10-2 and TRBJ1-5; the D gene is possibly TRBD1 (6 bases). Germline-derived CDR1 and CDR2 are WSHSY and SAAADI. V shed 2 bases and J shed 3 bases, with 11 bases lying between them. This CDR3 contains 15 residues. The CDR3 DNA reads as TGCGCCAGCAGTGAGGACAGGACCCACAATCAGCCCCAGCATTTT. Amino acid sequence: CASSEDRTHNQPQHF.

The chain links TRBV21-1 to TRBJ1-2. TRBV21-1 is assigned pseudogene status. This CDR3 has 13 amino acids. The CDR3 loop reads CASSKGTHYGYTF. In DNA form, the CDR3 reads TGTGCCAGCAGCAAGGGAACCCACTATGGCTACACCTTC.

The V gene is TRBV29-1, the J gene TRBJ1-2; D possibly corresponds to TRBD1 (5 bases). Per the germline V gene, CDR1 is SQVTM and CDR2 is ANQGSEA. CDR3 length: 13 residues. Trimming stripped 6 bases from V and 6 bases from J, with 17 bases between. The CDR3 DNA reads TGCAGCGTAGCGGGGGGAGAACACAATGGCTACACCTTC. It is translated as CSVAGGEHNGYTF.